This T cell receptor beta chain was captured by sequencing in a study of Graves' ophthalmopathy and Graves' hyperthyroidism. TCR beta CDR3 amplification used RNA transcripts. HTBI primers served in a first-round RT-PCR, which a second-round multiplex PCR followed. MiXCR, applied by TCRdb to the multiplex PCR reads, yields one record per CDR3 protein. Here the sample spans around 1.1 million distinct CDR3 sequences, 35% to 40% being singletons. This clonotype was seen many times. Germline trimming cut 5 bases from V and 4 bases from J; bases unmatched to any gene: 6. Germline-derived CDR1 and CDR2 are SGHTA and FQGNSA. CDR3 size: 16 residues.

The genes are TRBV7-2 and TRBJ2-2, with 11 bases identical to TRBD1. This receptor was taken from an adult man with Graves' hyperthyroidism. Material: peripheral blood or thyroid tissue (not recorded which). CDR3 residues: CASSLRTGGVTGELFF. The CDR3 nucleotides read TGTGCCAGCAGCCTGCGGACAGGGGGCGTCACCGGGGAGCTGTTTTTT.